One and the same sample provided the 15 T cell receptor beta chains below, sequenced in a study of T cell responses to AZD1222 COVID-19 vaccine. The data were produced by immunoSEQ multiplex PCR, yet TCRdb's version contains in-frame clones alone and is incomplete. The table records 200,000 to 250,000 clones, around 93% of them present only once. Sequencing was performed on peripheral blood, taken on day 0 of MenACWY control vaccination. The origin of the receptors is an adult in good health.

The chain is built from TRBV4-3 and TRBJ1-2; D gene uncertain. CDR1 LGHNA and CDR2 YSLEER come from the germline V gene. This CDR3 region has 14 residues. V lost 3 bases and J lost 0, with 8 bases in between. The CDR3 reads CASSHSGSNYGYTF. CDR3 coding DNA: TGCGCCAGCAGCCATTCAGGTTCTAACTATGGCTACACCTTC.

The chain combines TRBV5-1 with TRBJ1-2, with a possible D match to TRBD1 (6 bases). Trimming pared 4 bases from V and 4 bases from J, leaving 14 bases between. Germline V gives CDR1 SGHRS, CDR2 YFSETQ. CDR3 size: 14 residues. Here the CDR3 DNA reads TGCGCCAGCAGCGGATCTACAGGGACCTATGGCTACACCTTC. Its translation: CASSGSTGTYGYTF. Full variable domain (missing parts from reference TRBV5-1 and TRBJ1-2): KAGVTQTPRYLIKTRGQQVTLSCSPISGHRSVSWYQQTPGQGLQFLFEYFSETQRNKGNFPGRFSGRQFSNSRSEMNVSTLELGDSALYLCASSGSTGTYGYTFGSGTRLTVV.

V and J are TRBV4-2 and TRBJ2-4, with a weak D call TRBD1 (6 bases). The CDR3 consists of 19 residues. Germline V CDR1 and CDR2: LGHNA, YNFKEQ. V was cut by 0 bases and J by 4 bases, with 22 bases left in between. The DNA of the CDR3 is TGTGCCAGCAGCCAAGATAGAGTTGGAACAGGGAGTGCAAAAAACATTCAGTACTTC. Residues: CASSQDRVGTGSAKNIQYF.

The chain uses TRBV1 and TRBJ2-2. TRBV1 is described as a pseudogene. This CDR3 contains 14 residues. CDR3 protein: CTSSPRGDTGELFF. Here the CDR3 DNA reads TGCACCAGCAGCCCCCGTGGGGACACCGGGGAGCTGTTTTTT.

CDR3 sequence reads: CASSWTGDSTEAFF. In DNA, the CDR3 is TGCGCCAGCAGCTGGACAGGGGATAGTACTGAAGCTTTCTTT. This sequence joins TRBV5-1 and TRBJ1-1; TRBD1 aligns across 9 bases. Germline assignment: CDR1 SGHRS and CDR2 YFSETQ. The CDR3 is 14 amino acids. The V segment lost 3 bases and the J segment 5 bases; nucleotides outside the gene matches: 5.

The V gene is TRBV13, the J gene TRBJ1-1; D is possibly TRBD1 (6 bases). The CDR3 spans 14 residues. The V gene's germline CDR1 is PRHDT and CDR2 FYEKMQ (reference sequence). The germline V and J ends were trimmed by 4 bases and 4 bases, with 13 bases remaining between them. The CDR3 reads CASSSYRAGTEAFF. The CDR3 DNA follows: TGTGCCAGCAGCTCCTACAGGGCTGGCACTGAAGCTTTCTTT.

This clone was counted only a few times. The chain combines TRBV5-8 with TRBJ1-5; a possible D gene is TRBD1 (5 bases). Germline CDR1 and CDR2: SGHTS and YDEGEE. There are 14 residues in the CDR3. V was clipped by 9 bases and J by 0 bases, with 13 bases between them. The CDR3 is CATRDVYSNQPQHF. The CDR3 DNA reads as TGTGCCACCAGGGACGTTTATAGCAATCAGCCCCAGCATTTT. Drawing the rest from reference TRBV5-8 and TRBJ1-5, the complete variable domain is EAGVTQSPTHLIKTRGQQATLRCSPISGHTSVYWYQQALGLGLQFLLWYDEGEERNRGNFPPRFSGRQFPNYSSELNVNALELEDSALYLCATRDVYSNQPQHFGDGTRLSIL.

The CDR3 here is CASSRQGVRNTEAFF. As DNA, the CDR3 is TGTGCCAGTTCTCGACAGGGGGTAAGGAACACTGAAGCTTTCTTT. The chain combines TRBV28 with TRBJ1-1, with 9 bases matching TRBD1. The CDR3 covers 15 residues. The V gene's germline CDR1 is MDHEN and CDR2 SYDVKM. J gave up 1 base and V 9 bases, and 9 bases lay outside the gene matches.

The count of this clone is one. V usage is TRBV20-1 and J usage is TRBJ1-2; TRBD1 might be the D (6 bases). CDR3 size: 11 residues. Deletions cut 3 bases from V and 12 bases from J, with 14 bases between. The germline V gene encodes CDR1 DFQATT and CDR2 SNEGSKA (reference sequence). The CDR3 protein is CSARDSLPNTF. The CDR3 coding sequence is TGCAGTGCTAGGGACAGTCTTCCGAACACCTTC.

The chain has TRBV5-1 and TRBJ1-3; 8 bases agree with TRBD1. The trim removed 4 bases at V and 0 bases at J, leaving 9 bases unmatched. Germline CDR1 and CDR2: SGHRS and YFSETQ. The CDR3 runs to 17 residues. This CDR3 is CASSPSLGQASGNTIYF. Written as DNA, the CDR3 is TGCGCCAGCAGCCCCTCGCTGGGACAGGCCTCTGGAAACACCATATATTTT.

This clone was recorded only once. The V call is TRBV5-1, the J call TRBJ1-1; 7 nucleotides align to TRBD1. This CDR3 has 13 residues. The germline V gene has CDR1 SGHRS and CDR2 YFSETQ. With V trimmed by 0 bases and J by 7 bases, 3 bases remained unmatched. The CDR3 DNA is TGCGCCAGCAGCTTGGAGGCAGGGGGTGAAGCTTTCTTT. This translates into CASSLEAGGEAFF.

The chain combines TRBV19 with TRBJ1-5; D remains unclear. V lost 6 bases to trimming and J lost 4 bases, with 13 bases between them. Per the germline V gene, CDR1 is LNHDA and CDR2 is SQIVND (reference sequence). CDR3 length: 14 residues. CDR3 sequence: CASRAMAPNQPQHF. DNA of the CDR3: TGTGCCAGTAGGGCGATGGCCCCTAATCAGCCCCAGCATTTT. The full variable domain, completed using reference TRBV19 and TRBJ1-5, is DGGITQSPKYLFRKEGQNVTLSCEQNLNHDAMYWYRQDPGQGLRLIYYSQIVNDFQKGDIAEGYSVSREKKESFPLTVTSAQKNPTAFYLCASRAMAPNQPQHFGDGTRLSIL.

The J gene is TRBJ1-1, the V gene TRBV7-2; TRBD1 aligns across 8 bases. The CDR3 is 15 residues long. The germline V gene has CDR1 SGHTA and CDR2 FQGNSA. Trimming cost V 0 bases and J 3 bases; bases outside gene matches: 3. This CDR3 reads CASSLAPGGYTEAFF. CDR3 bases: TGTGCCAGCAGCTTAGCACCAGGGGGCTACACTGAAGCTTTCTTT.

This chain connects TRBV7-3 to TRBJ1-4; 8 positions agree with TRBD1. CDR1 SGHTA and CDR2 FQGTGA come from the germline V gene. The CDR3 sequence is 15 residues long. V trimming: 5 bases; J trimming: 4 bases; junction bases outside the gene matches: 6. CDR3 loop: CASSPQTGVNEKLFF. CDR3 nucleotide sequence: TGTGCCAGCAGCCCCCAGACAGGGGTTAATGAAAAACTGTTTTTT. The variable domain in full, completed from reference TRBV7-3 and TRBJ1-4, reads GAGVSQTPSNKVTEKGKYVELRCDPISGHTALYWYRQSLGQGPEFLIYFQGTGAADDSGLPNDRFFAVRPEGSVSTLKIQRTERGDSAVYLCASSPQTGVNEKLFFGSGTQLSVL.

A few counts support this clone. This rearrangement joins TRBV10-3 to TRBJ2-4; 8 bases are a match to TRBD1. CDR1 and CDR2 from the germline V gene are ENHRY and SYGVKD. V lost 5 bases to trimming and J lost 6 bases; unmatched junction nucleotides: 3. The CDR3 is made up of 13 amino acids. In DNA, the CDR3 is TGTGCCATCAGTACAGGGGGAGGAAACATTCAGTACTTC. Its protein is CAISTGGGNIQYF.